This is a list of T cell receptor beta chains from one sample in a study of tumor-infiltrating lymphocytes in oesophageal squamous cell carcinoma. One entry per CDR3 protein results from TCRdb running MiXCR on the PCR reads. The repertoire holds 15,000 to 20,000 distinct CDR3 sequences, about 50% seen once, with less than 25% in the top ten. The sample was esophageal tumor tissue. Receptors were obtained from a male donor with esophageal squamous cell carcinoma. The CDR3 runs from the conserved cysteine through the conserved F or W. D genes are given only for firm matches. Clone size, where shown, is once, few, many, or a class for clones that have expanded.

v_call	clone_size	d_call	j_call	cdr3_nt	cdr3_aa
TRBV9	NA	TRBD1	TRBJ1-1	TGTGCCAGCAGCCCGACAGGGAGGAACACTGAAGCTTTCTTT	CASSPTGRNTEAFF
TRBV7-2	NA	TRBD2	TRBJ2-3	TGTGCCAGCAGCCTACTAGGGGGAGCGGGAGGACACACAGATACGCAGTATTTT	CASSLLGGAGGHTDTQYF
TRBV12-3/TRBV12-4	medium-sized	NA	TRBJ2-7	TGTGCCAGCAGTTTAACCCTGACTAGATCCTACGAGCAGTACTTC	CASSLTLTRSYEQYF
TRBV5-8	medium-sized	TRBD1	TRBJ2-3	TGTGCCAGCAGAACGCCCGGGACAGGGGAAACAGATACGCAGTATTTT	CASRTPGTGETDTQYF
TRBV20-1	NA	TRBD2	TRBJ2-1	TGCAGTGCTTTGGATCTAGCGGCAGGGTGGAATGAGCAGTTCTTC	CSALDLAAGWNEQFF
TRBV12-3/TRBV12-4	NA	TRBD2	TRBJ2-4	TGTGCCAGCAGTTTTGCCGGGAGGACTAATTCACCCCTCCACTTC	CASSFAGRTNSPLHF
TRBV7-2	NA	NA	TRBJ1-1	TGTGCCAGCAGCCTCCCATGGAACACTGAAGCTTTCTTT	CASSLPWNTEAFF
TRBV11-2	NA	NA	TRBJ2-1	TGTGCCAGCAGCTTAGATCGGACTCCCCCGACGCAGTTCTTC	CASSLDRTPPTQFF
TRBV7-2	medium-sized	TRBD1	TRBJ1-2	TGTGCCAGCAGCCGACAGGGGGCGGTGGGCTACACCTTC	CASSRQGAVGYTF
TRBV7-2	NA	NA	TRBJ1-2	TGTGCCAGCAGCTCTTCTCTTGCGGGGGGCGGGTATGGCTACACCTTC	CASSSSLAGGGYGYTF
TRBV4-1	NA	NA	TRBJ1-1	TGCGCCAGCAGCCAAGATCTTGGCACCACGAACACTGAAGCTTTCTTT	CASSQDLGTTNTEAFF
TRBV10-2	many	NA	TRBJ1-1	TGCGCCAGCAGTGAGTCGACGACAGGGAACACTGAAGCTTTCTTT	CASSESTTGNTEAFF
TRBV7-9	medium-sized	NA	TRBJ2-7	TGTGCCAGCACCGGGTCCCAATCCGGGGAGCAGTACTTC	CASTGSQSGEQYF
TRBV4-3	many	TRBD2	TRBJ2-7	TGCGCCAGCAGCCAAGATTTGGCTTCGGGGGGCTACGAGCAGTACTTC	CASSQDLASGGYEQYF
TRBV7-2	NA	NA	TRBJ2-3	TGTGCCAGCAGCTCCCAACCCTTCCGGACGCAGTATTTT	CASSSQPFRTQYF
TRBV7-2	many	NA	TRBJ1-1	TGTGCCAGCAGCTTATCAGTTGGTCAGGGGAACACTGAAGCTTTCTTT	CASSLSVGQGNTEAFF
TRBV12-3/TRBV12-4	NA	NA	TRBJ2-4	TGTGCCAGCAGTTTCAACCCCGATGCCTGGCCCAAAAACATTCAGTACTTC	CASSFNPDAWPKNIQYF
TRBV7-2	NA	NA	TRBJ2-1	TGTGCCAGCAGCTCCCCTAGTGTAAGAGGGCAGTTCTTC	CASSSPSVRGQFF
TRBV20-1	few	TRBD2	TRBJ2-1	TGCAGTGCCCATAGACTAGCGGGGTACAATGAGCAGTTCTTC	CSAHRLAGYNEQFF
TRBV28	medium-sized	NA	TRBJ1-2	TGTGCCAGCAGTTTCAACTATGGCTACACCTTC	CASSFNYGYTF
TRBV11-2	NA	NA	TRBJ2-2	TGTGCCAGCAGCCCGGCGGGCAGGGTCCTGAACACCGGGGAGCTGTTTTTT	CASSPAGRVLNTGELFF
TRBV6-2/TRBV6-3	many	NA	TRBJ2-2	TGTGCCAGCAGTTACCACCCCCCTTATAACACCGGGGAGCTGTTTTTT	CASSYHPPYNTGELFF
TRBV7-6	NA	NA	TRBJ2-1	TGTGCCAGCAGCTTATACTCTGACAATGAGCAGTTCTTC	CASSLYSDNEQFF
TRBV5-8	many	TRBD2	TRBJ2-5	TGTGCCAGCAGCCGAACCGGGACTAGCGGGGCGACGGGGGAGACCCAGTACTTC	CASSRTGTSGATGETQYF
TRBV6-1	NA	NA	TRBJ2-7	TGTGCCAGCAGTGGGCGACTAAACGAGCAGTACTTC	CASSGRLNEQYF
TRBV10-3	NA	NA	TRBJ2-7	TGTGCCATCACCCCTCAGGGTCGGGGGGCGGGTGAGCAGTACTTC	CAITPQGRGAGEQYF
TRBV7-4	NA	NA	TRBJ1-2	TGTGCCAGCAGCTTAGCTGCCTGGAGTCCTCTCGGCTACACCTTC	CASSLAAWSPLGYTF
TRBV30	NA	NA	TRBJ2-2	TGTGCCTGGAGTGTAGGACATACGAACACCGGGGAGCTGTTTTTT	CAWSVGHTNTGELFF
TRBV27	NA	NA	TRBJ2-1	TGTGCCAGCAGTTTAAACAGATACAATGAGCAGTTCTTC	CASSLNRYNEQFF
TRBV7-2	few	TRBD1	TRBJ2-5	TGTGCCAGCAAGCCAGGGGGCAGGGAGACCCAGTACTTC	CASKPGGRETQYF
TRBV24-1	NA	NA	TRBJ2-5	TGTGCCACCGGCAGCGCGGGCCCGACCCAGTACTTC	CATGSAGPTQYF
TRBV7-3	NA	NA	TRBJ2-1	TGTGCCAGCAGCTCTGGCCTAGAGCAGTTCTTC	CASSSGLEQFF
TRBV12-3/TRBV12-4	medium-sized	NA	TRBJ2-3	TGTGCCAGCAGCCTAGCGAGCACAGATACGCAGTATTTT	CASSLASTDTQYF
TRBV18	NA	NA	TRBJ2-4	TGTGCCAGCTCACCGCCGACAGGCTCACCCCTCCACTTC	CASSPPTGSPLHF
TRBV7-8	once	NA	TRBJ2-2	TGTGCCAGCAGCTTAGTGCGCGGGGGGACAGACACCGGGGAGCTGTTTTTT	CASSLVRGGTDTGELFF
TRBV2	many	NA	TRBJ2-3	TGTGCCAGCAGTGACCGGGGGGCTCCGGCGGGTACGCAGTATTTT	CASSDRGAPAGTQYF
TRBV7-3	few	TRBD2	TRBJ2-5	TGTGCCAGCAGCCCGCTTTTGAGGGGAGCGGGGGGTCTCGAGACCCAGTACTTC	CASSPLLRGAGGLETQYF
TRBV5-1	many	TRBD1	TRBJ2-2	TGCGCCAGCAACGACAGGGGGACCGCGAACACCGGGGAGCTGTTTTTT	CASNDRGTANTGELFF
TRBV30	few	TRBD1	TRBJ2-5	TGTGCCTGGAGTGAGGACAGGGCCGGTTTGGAGGAGACCCAGTACTTC	CAWSEDRAGLEETQYF
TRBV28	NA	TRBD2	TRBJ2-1	TGTGCCAGCACCCCGGGGGGATACAATGAGCAGTTCTTC	CASTPGGYNEQFF
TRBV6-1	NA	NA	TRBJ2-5	TGTGCCAGCAGGGGATCTAAAGAGACCCAGTACTTC	CASRGSKETQYF
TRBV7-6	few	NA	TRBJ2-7	TGTGCCAGCAGCTTAGTAGCTGCAGGAGGCGACGAGCAGTACTTC	CASSLVAAGGDEQYF
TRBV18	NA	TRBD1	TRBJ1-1	TGTGCCAGCTCACCTTCGAGACAGGGGGGCACTGAAGCTTTCTTT	CASSPSRQGGTEAFF
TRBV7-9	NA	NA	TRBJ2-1	TGTGCCAGCAGCTTAGCAGGGGCCAACTACAATGAGCAGTTCTTC	CASSLAGANYNEQFF
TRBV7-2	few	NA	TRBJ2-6	TGTGCCAGCAGCTTAGCGGTCGGCTTCGGGGCCAACGTCCTGACTTTC	CASSLAVGFGANVLTF
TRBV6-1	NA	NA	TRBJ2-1	TGTGCCAGCAGTGAAGTAAGGAGGAGCTACGAGCAGTTCTTC	CASSEVRRSYEQFF